This TCR beta chain appears in the sequencing data of a study of cytomegalovirus exposure and HLA in healthy donors. It was with 60 Vbeta and 13 Jbeta primers that the PCR ran. Authors' methods: An analysis that came later counted approximately 76 million unique TCR beta chains, roughly 11 million shared. Data came from immunoSEQ multiplex PCR; TCRdb stores just in-frame clones and leaves some out. V and J calls and clone size are those listed in that table; D and trimming were worked out from the DNA. The table records around 150,000 clones, 55% to 70% of them present only once. Unrecorded immune exposures were likely, despite nominal health at sampling. Only a few counts were recorded for this clone. Its antigen is as yet unknown. Study findings and constraints: In an earlier analysis, most TCR beta V segments were productive about 87% or about 30% of the time. In presence/absence analyses, roughly uniform sequencing depth across donors was assumed.

V was trimmed by 2 bases and J by 8 bases, leaving 6 bases between them. Germline V CDR1 and CDR2: ENHRY, SYGVKD. This CDR3 region has 11 residues. This clonotype originated in a woman aged 60-75 years in good health and CMV-seropositive. The sequencing sample was made of PBMCs. V and J are TRBV10-3 and TRBJ1-1; D not resolved. The CDR3 region has the DNA TGTGCCATCAGTGAGGGGAGGGAAGCTTTCTTT. It translates to CAISEGREAFF.